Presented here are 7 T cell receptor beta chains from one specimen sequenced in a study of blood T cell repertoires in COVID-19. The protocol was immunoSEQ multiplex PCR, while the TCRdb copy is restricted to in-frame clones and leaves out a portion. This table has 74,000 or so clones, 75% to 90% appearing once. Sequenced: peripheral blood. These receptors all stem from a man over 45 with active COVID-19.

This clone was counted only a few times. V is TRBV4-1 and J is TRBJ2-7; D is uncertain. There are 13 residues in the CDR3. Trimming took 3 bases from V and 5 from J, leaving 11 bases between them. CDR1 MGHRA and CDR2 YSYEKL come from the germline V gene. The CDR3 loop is CASSQKSANEQYF. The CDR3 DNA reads TGCGCCAGCAGCCAGAAAAGCGCAAACGAGCAGTACTTC.

The CDR3 region is CASSSEGLRGNTIYF. The CDR3 DNA reads as TGTGCCAGCAGTTCGGAGGGTTTACGAGGAAACACCATATATTTT. This rearrangement joins TRBV27 to TRBJ1-3; D remains unclear. The V end was cut by 4 bases, the J end by 4 bases, with 14 bases between. This CDR3 comprises 15 residues. Germline V lookup: CDR1 MNHEY, CDR2 SMNVEV (reference sequence).

CDR3 sequence: CASSLEAGRVTEAFF. CDR3 bases: TGTGCCAGCAGCTTGGAGGCCGGCAGGGTCACTGAAGCTTTCTTT. The chain employs TRBV5-4 and TRBJ1-1; possible D gene TRBD1, 5 bases. Trimming removed 0 bases from V and 4 bases from J, with 13 bases in between. This CDR3 has 15 amino acids. In germline, CDR1 is SGHNT, CDR2 YYREEE (reference sequence).

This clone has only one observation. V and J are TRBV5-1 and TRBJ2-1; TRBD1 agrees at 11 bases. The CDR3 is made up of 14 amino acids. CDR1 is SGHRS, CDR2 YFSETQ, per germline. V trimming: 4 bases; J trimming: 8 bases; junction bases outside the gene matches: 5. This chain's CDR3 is CASSTDRGRDEQFF. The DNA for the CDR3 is TGCGCCAGCAGCACGGACAGGGGGCGGGATGAGCAGTTCTTC.

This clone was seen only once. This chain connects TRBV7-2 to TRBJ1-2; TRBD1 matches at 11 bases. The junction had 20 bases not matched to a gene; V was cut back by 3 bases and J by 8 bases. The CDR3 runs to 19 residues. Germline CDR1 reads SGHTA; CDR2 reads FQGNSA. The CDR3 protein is CASSFSAVGQGARSGGYTF. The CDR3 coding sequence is TGTGCCAGCAGCTTTAGTGCTGTAGGACAGGGGGCGCGAAGCGGCGGCTACACCTTC. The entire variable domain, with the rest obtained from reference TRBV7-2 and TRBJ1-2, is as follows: GAGVSQSPSNKVTEKGKDVELRCDPISGHTALYWYRQSLGQGLEFLIYFQGNSAPDKSGLPSDRFSAERTGGSVSTLTIQRTQQEDSAVYLCASSFSAVGQGARSGGYTFGSGTRLTVV.

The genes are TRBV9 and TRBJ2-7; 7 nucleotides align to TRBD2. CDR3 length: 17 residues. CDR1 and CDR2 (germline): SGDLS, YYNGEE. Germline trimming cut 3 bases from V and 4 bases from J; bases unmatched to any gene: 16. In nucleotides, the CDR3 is TGTGCCAGCAGCGCCACGGGGGGTCGGAATCCCCATTACGAGCAGTACTTC. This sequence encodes CASSATGGRNPHYEQYF.

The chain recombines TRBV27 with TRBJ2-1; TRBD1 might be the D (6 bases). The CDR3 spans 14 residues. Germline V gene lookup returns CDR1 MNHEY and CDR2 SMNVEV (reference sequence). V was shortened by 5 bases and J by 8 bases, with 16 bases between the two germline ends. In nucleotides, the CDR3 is TGTGCCAGCAGTCGGTACAGGGCTAAAGATGAGCAGTTCTTC. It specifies CASSRYRAKDEQFF.